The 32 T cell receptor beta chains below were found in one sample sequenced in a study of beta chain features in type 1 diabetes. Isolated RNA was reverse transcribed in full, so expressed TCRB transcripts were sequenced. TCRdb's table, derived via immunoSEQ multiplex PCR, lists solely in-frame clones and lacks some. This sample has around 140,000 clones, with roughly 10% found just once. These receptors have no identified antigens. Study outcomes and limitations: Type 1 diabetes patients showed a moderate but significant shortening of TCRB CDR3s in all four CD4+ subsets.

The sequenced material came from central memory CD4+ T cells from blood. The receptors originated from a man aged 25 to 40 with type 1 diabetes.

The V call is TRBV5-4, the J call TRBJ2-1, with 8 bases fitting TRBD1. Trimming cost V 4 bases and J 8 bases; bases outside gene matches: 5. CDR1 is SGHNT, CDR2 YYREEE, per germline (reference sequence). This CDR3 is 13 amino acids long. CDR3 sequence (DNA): TGTGCCAGCAGCATTGACAGGGGTGATGAGCAGTTCTTC. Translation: CASSIDRGDEQFF.

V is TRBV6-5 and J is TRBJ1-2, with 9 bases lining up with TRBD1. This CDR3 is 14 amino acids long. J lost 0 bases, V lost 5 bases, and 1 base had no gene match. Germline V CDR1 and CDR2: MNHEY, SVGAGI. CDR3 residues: CASSDRGTNYGYTF. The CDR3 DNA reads TGTGCCAGCAGTGACAGGGGGACTAACTATGGCTACACCTTC.

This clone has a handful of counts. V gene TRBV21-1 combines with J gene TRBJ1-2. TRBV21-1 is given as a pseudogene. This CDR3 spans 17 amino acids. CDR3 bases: TGTGCCAGCAGCAAAGTCCTCGAGGGTGTAGCTAACTATGGCTACACCTTC. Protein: CASSKVLEGVANYGYTF.

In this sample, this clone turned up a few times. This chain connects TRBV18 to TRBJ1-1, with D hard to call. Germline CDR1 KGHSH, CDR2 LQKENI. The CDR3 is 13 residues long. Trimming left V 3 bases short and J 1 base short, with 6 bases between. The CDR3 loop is CASSPEGNTEAFF. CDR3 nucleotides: TGTGCCAGCTCACCGGAGGGGAACACTGAAGCTTTCTTT.

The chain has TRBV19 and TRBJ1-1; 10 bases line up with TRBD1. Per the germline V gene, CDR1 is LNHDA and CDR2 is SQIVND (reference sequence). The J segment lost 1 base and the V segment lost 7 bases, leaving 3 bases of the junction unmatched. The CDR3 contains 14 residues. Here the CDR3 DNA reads TGTGCCAGTATAAGGACAGGGGGGAACACTGAAGCTTTCTTT. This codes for CASIRTGGNTEAFF.

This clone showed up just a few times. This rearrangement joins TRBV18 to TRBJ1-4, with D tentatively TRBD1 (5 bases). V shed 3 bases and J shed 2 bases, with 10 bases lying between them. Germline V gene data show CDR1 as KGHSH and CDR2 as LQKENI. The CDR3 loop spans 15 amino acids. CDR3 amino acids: CASSPLGRTNEKLFF. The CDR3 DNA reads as TGTGCCAGCTCACCTCTGGGGCGTACTAATGAAAAACTGTTTTTT.

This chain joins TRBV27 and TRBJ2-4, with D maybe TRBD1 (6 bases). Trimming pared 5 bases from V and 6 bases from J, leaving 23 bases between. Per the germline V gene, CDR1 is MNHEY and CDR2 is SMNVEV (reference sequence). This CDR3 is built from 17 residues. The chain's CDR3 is CASSTIQGWAVGNIQYF. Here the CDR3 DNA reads TGTGCCAGCAGTACAATCCAGGGGTGGGCCGTCGGAAACATTCAGTACTTC.

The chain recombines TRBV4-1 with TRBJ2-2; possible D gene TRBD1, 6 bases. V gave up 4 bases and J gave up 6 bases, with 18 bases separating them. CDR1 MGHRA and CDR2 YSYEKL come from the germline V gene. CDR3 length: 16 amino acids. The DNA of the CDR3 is TGCGCCAGCAGCCCACTACAAGGGGGAGTGCCCGGGGAGCTGTTTTTT. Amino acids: CASSPLQGGVPGELFF.

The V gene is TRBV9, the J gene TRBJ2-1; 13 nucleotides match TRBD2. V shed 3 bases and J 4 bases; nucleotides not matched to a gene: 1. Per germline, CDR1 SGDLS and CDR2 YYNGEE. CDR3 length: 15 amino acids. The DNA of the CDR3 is TGTGCCAGCAGCGCGACTAGCGGGGGGTACAATGAGCAGTTCTTC. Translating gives CASSATSGGYNEQFF.

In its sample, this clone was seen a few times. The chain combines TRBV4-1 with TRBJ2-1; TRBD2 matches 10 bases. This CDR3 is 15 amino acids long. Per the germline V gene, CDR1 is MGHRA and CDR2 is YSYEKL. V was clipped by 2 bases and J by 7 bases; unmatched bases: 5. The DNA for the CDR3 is TGCGCCAGCAGCCAACCTAGCGGGGGTCAAAATGAGCAGTTCTTC. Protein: CASSQPSGGQNEQFF.

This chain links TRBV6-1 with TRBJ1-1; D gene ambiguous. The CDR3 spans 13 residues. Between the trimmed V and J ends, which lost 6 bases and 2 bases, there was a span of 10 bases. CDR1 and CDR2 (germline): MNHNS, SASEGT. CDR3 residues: CASSGTVNTEAFF. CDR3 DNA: TGTGCCAGCAGCGGCACAGTTAACACTGAAGCTTTCTTT.

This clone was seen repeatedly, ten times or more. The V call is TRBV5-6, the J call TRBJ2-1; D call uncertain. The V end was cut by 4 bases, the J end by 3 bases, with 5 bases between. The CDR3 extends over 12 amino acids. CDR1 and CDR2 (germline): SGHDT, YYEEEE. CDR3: CASSPGYNEQFF. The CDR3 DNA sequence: TGTGCCAGCAGCCCGGGCTACAATGAGCAGTTCTTC.

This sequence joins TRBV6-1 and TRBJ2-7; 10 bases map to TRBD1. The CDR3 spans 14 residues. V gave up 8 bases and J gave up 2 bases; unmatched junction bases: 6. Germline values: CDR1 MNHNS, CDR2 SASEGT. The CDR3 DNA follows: TGTGCCAGCTGGGGGACAGGGGCAGCCTACGAGCAGTACTTC. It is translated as CASWGTGAAYEQYF.

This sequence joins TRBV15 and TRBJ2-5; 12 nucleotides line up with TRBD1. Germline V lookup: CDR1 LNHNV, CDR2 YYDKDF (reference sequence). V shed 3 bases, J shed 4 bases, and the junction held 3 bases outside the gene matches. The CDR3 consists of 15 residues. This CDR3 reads CATSRGDRGRETQYF. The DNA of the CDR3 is TGTGCCACCAGCAGGGGGGACAGGGGGCGAGAGACCCAGTACTTC.

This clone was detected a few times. This CDR3 is CASSVSGIEETQYF. The DNA for the CDR3 is TGTGCCAGCAGCGTTTCGGGGATCGAAGAGACCCAGTACTTC. V usage is TRBV9 and J usage is TRBJ2-5; the D gene is possibly TRBD2 (5 bases). This CDR3 region has 14 residues. From germline, CDR1 is SGDLS and CDR2 YYNGEE. The ends were cut back, 2 bases at V and 3 bases at J, with 11 bases in the middle.

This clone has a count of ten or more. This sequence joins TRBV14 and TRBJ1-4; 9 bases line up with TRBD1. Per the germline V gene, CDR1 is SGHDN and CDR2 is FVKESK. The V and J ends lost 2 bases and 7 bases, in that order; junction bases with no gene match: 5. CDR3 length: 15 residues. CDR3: CASSQKQGAGEKLFF. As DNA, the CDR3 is TGTGCCAGCAGCCAAAAACAGGGGGCGGGTGAAAAACTGTTTTTT.

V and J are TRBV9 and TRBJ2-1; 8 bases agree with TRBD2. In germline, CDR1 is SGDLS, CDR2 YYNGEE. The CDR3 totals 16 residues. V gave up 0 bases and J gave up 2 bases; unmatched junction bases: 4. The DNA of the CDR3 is TGTGCCAGCAGCGTAGGGCAGCGGGGGCCCTACAATGAGCAGTTCTTC. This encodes CASSVGQRGPYNEQFF.

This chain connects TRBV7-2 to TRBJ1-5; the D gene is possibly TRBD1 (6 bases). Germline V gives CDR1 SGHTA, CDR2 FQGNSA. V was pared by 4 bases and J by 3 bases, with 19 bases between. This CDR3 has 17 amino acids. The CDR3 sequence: CASSSTPGTSLNQPQHF. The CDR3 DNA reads TGTGCCAGCAGCTCAACCCCCGGGACATCTCTCAATCAGCCCCAGCATTTT.

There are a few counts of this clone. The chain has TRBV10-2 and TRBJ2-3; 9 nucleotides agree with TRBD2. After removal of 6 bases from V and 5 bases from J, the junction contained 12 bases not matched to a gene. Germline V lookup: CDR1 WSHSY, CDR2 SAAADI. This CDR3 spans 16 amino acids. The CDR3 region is CASRPPGGGAGDTQYF. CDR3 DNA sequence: TGCGCCAGCAGACCTCCCGGCGGGGGGGCCGGAGATACGCAGTATTTT.

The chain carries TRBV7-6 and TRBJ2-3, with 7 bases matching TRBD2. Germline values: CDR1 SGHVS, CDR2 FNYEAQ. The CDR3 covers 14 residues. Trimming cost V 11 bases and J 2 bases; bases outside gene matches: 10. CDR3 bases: TGTGCCGTACAAGGGGCGGGGGTCACAGATACGCAGTATTTT. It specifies CAVQGAGVTDTQYF.

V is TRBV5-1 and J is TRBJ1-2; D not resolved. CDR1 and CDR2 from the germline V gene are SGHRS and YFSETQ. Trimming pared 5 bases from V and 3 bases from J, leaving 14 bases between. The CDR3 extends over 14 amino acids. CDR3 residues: CASRARTTDYGYTF. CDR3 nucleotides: TGCGCCAGCAGGGCGAGAACGACTGACTATGGCTACACCTTC.

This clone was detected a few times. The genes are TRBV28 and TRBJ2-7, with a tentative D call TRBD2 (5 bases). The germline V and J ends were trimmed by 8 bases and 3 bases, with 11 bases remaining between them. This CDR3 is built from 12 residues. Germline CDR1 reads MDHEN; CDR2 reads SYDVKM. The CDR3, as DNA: TGTGCCAGCGGGCTCGGGGACTACGAGCAGTACTTC. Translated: CASGLGDYEQYF.

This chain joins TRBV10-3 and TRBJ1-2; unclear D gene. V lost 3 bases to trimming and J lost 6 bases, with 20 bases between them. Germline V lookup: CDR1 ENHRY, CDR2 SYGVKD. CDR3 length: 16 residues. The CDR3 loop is CAISDSNYRGSHGYTF. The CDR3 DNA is TGTGCCATCAGTGATTCGAATTATCGGGGTAGTCATGGCTACACCTTC.

CDR3 region: CASSLKEGAGSPLHF. The CDR3 nucleotides read TGCGCCAGCAGCTTGAAAGAGGGGGCAGGTTCACCCCTCCACTTT. V and J are TRBV5-1 and TRBJ1-6; 7 positions agree with TRBD1. Trimming cost V 1 base and J 9 bases; bases outside gene matches: 7. Germline V gene data show CDR1 as SGHRS and CDR2 as YFSETQ. The CDR3 spans 15 residues.

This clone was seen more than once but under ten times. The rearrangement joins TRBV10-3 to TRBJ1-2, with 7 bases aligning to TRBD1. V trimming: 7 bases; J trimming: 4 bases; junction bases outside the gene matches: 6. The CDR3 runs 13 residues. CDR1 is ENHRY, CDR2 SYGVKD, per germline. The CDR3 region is CAIKEDRFYGYTF. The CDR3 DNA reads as TGTGCCATCAAAGAGGACAGGTTCTATGGCTACACCTTC.

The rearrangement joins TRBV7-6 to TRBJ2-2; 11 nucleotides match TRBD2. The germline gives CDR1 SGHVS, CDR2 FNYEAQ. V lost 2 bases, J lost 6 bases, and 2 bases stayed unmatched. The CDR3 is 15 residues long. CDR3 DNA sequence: TGTGCCAGCAGCTTATTAGCGGGGGGGCCCGGGGAGCTGTTTTTT. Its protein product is CASSLLAGGPGELFF.

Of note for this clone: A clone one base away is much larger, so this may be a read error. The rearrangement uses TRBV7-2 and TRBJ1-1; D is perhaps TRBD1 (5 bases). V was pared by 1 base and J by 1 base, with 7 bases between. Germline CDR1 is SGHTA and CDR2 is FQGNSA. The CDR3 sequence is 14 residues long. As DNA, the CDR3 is TGTGCCAGCAGCTTAGGGGGCGAGAACACTGAAGCTTTCTTT. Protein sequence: CASSLGGENTEAFF.

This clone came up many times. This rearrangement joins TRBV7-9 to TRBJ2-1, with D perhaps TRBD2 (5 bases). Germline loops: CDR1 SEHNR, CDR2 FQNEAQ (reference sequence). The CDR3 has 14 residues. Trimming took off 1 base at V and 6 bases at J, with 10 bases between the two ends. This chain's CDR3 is CASSLDLASNEQFF. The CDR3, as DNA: TGTGCCAGCAGCTTAGATCTAGCCTCCAATGAGCAGTTCTTC.

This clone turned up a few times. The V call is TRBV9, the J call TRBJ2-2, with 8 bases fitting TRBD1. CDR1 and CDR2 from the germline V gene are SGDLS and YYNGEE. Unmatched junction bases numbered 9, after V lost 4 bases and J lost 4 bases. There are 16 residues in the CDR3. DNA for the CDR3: TGTGCCAGCAGCAATCGGACAGGGATCCGCACCGGGGAGCTGTTTTTT. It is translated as CASSNRTGIRTGELFF.

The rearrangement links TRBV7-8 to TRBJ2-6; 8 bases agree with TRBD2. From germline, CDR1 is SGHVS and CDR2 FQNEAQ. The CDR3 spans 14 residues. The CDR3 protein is CGGSGDSGANVLTF. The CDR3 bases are TGTGGTGGTAGCGGGGACTCTGGGGCCAACGTCCTGACTTTC.

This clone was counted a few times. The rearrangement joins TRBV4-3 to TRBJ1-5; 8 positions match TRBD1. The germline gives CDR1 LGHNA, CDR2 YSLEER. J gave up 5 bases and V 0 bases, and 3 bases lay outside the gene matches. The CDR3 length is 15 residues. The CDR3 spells CASSQDGTGHQPQHF. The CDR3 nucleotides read TGCGCCAGCAGCCAAGATGGGACAGGCCATCAGCCCCAGCATTTT.

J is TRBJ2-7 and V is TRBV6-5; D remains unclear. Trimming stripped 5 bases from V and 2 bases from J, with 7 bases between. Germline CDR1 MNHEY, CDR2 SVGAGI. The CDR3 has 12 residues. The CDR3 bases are TGTGCCAGCAGTCCCGTCCCCTACGAGCAGTACTTC. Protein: CASSPVPYEQYF.